The source of this T cell receptor (beta chain) is a study of T-cell memory formation after mild COVID-19 (dated by TCRdb to about 2021). About the investigation overall: Most TCR sequence clusters were specific to one of the two donors. The cohort was made up of two young adult volunteers, one female and one male, who were previously healthy. In two donors, T-cell clones that expanded and contracted after mild COVID-19 were tracked by sequencing TCRalpha and TCRbeta repertoires over time.

The table lists this clonotype with a few counts. Its antigen is unknown. No qualities accompany the bases; no much larger clone lies one base away. Sequencer: Illumina NovaSeq 6000. Using 5'RACE with constant-segment primers, TCRalpha and TCRbeta cDNA libraries were constructed, with sample barcodes and unique molecular identifiers added in the process. RNA was extracted from every sample with Trizol reagent. The libraries were amplified in two PCR steps, and the second step added a second sample barcode and Illumina TruSeq adapters. Libraries were sequenced on an Illumina NovaSeq with 2 x 150 bp paired-end reads. The original pipeline was this. Reads were demultiplexed and collapsed into UMI-guided consensus sequences with migec v1.2.7. With mixcr v2.1.11, UMI consensuses were aligned to TRA and TRB V and J templates and assembled into clonotypes. A clonotype was counted as expanded or contracted only if both edgeR and NoisET called the change significant, with noise models trained on biological replicates. For edgeR calls, a false discovery rate-adjusted p below 0.01 and a log2 fold-change threshold of 1 were applied. As an exploratory analysis of dynamics, max-normalized trajectories of the 1000 most abundant clonotypes were examined by PCA with hierarchical clustering. Each responding clone was given a CD4 or CD8 phenotype based on the CD4+ and CD8+ repertoires, which had been sequenced separately. The raw public reads went through TCRdb reprocessing: fastp at Q25, MiXCR clone calling, in-frame beta chains kept. Under each unique CDR3 protein, matching rows form one entry showing the most common genes and DNA. The V and J calls here are based on TCRdb, not the publication. Present in this sample are 380,000 or so distinct CDR3 sequences, 14% of which were seen just once. Around a fifth of the sample is held by the ten biggest clonotypes.

The CDR3 measures 15 amino acids from cysteine to phenylalanine. The retained sequence is limited to the CDR3, 45 bases, with the frame set at the first base. From a lookup of the germline V gene, CDR1 and CDR2 are SGHVS and FNYEAQ. Trimming costs V 5 bases and J 5 bases, and their ends lie 18 bases apart. Ficoll-Paque density gradient centrifugation was used to isolate PBMCs. Study-wide conclusions, independent of this receptor: SARS-CoV-2 specificity of the second-wave clones peaking on day 37 was not confirmed. Some responding clones were detected in pre-infection memory, which suggested that pre-existing cross-reactive memory T cells had joined the SARS-CoV-2 response. Clones that contracted from day 15 to 85 showed balanced CD4/CD8 phenotypes, whereas a second wave of clones that expanded from day 15 to 37 leaned towards CD4+. The study included only two mild cases, and larger cohorts that include severe cases with pre-infection samples were judged to be necessary. Contracting CD4+ clones were located mainly in the CM and EM memory subsets, whereas CD8+ clones were found to be enriched in EMRA.

The sample was PBMCs or a T cell subset sorted from them (not recorded which). This chain is built from TRBV7-6 and TRBJ2-5; the D gene is not confidently resolved. This TCR was recovered from a man between 18 and 35 years old who had mild COVID-19 (a few samples of this study predate the infection). The sample titles of this study are shuffled in the database, so cell type and time point are left out; the donor was told from shared clones. The DNA reads TGTGCCAGCAGCCCCCCGGCGCGCGGTTTGGAGACCCAGTACTTC. Translated, it reads CASSPPARGLETQYF.